The sample holds a few counts of the clone carrying this TCR beta chain. What it binds is not known. The primer mix had 60 Vbeta and 13 Jbeta primers. Assay: immunoSEQ multiplex PCR; the TCRdb copy retains only in-frame clones and omits some. This repertoire shows roughly 87,000 clones, about 81% found once; its top ten account for 4.2%. V was shortened by 6 bases and J by 2 bases, with 14 bases between the two germline ends. Germline V gene sequence: CDR1 MNHNS, CDR2 SASEGT. This CDR3 comprises 15 residues. This sample is part of a study of cytomegalovirus exposure and HLA in healthy donors. Whole-study findings and limits: The authors enumerated under 200 TCR beta chains as linked to cytomegalovirus. Evidence from a later analysis indicated that most CMV-associated TCR beta chains looked HLA-restricted. The majority of TCR sequences were rare, yet some public TCRs appeared in many donors.

This clonotype was obtained from a man in his sixties in good health and CMV-seronegative. Sequenced sample: PBMCs. This chain joins TRBV6-1 and TRBJ1-5; D possibly corresponds to TRBD1 (5 bases). The CDR3 region is CASSWGGEGNQPQHF. As DNA, the CDR3 is TGTGCCAGCAGCTGGGGCGGGGAGGGCAATCAGCCCCAGCATTTT.